Only a few counts were recorded for the clone carrying this T cell receptor (beta chain). In each sample, at least 7 million PBMCs were isolated. The data derive from a study of blood T cells in healthy people across ages. The length of the CDR3 is 14 residues. V gave up 5 bases and J gave up 3 bases, with 13 bases separating them. Germline V gives CDR1 ENHRY, CDR2 SYGVKD. Through a sample-barcoded 5' primer and a J-beta primer mix, a second PCR was run for about 6 to 11 cycles. TCRdb used MiXCR to reprocess the 5' RACE reads, holding one entry per CDR3 protein. The sample lists 800,000 to 1,300,000 distinct CDR3 sequences, roughly a quarter occurring once. These same records also appear under a second study, on T cells of mothers and their children. This second study says: All extracted RNA went into cDNA synthesis, about 1.4 ug per 15 ul.

The sample was blood. The receptor was isolated from a girl aged 2-10 years in good health. The chain couples TRBV10-3 to TRBJ1-1, with D possibly matching TRBD1 (5 bases). CDR3 sequence reads: CAISFKGMDTEAFF. The CDR3 region has the DNA TGTGCCATCAGTTTTAAGGGGATGGACACTGAAGCTTTCTTT.